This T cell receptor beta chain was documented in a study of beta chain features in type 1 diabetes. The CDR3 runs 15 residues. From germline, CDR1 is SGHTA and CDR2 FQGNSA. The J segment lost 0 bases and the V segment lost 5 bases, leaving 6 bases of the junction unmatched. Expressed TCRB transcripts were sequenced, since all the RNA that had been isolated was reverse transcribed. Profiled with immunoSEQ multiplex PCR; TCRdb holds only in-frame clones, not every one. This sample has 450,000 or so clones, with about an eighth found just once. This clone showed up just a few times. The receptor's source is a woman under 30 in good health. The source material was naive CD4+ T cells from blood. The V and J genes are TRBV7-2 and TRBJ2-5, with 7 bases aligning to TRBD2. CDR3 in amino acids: CASSMLGGHQETQYF. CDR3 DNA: TGTGCCAGCAGCATGCTGGGAGGGCACCAAGAGACCCAGTACTTC.